The sequence of this TCR beta chain was determined in a study of CD8 T cells in Susac syndrome. Reverse transcription of roughly 0.45 to 1 ug RNA was carried out with random hexamers. An immunoSEQ multiplex PCR generated amplified TCR beta CDR3 products spanning 54 Vbeta and 13 Jbeta. TCRdb reanalysed the immunoSEQ multiplex PCR reads using MiXCR and keeps one entry per CDR3 protein. This table has 130,000 or so distinct CDR3 sequences, around 85% appearing once. This CDR3 region has 18 residues. The germline gives CDR1 LNHNV, CDR2 YYDKDF (reference sequence). From blood CD8+ and CD4+ T cells, the TCR beta chain was sequenced. Both CD4+ and CD8+ T cells were negatively isolated, and TEMRA cells underwent FACS enrichment. Findings and limits, study-wide: A relatively small number of individuals underwent TCR sequencing and HLA analysis.

Details on this clonotype: The target antigen is unknown. A read error may produce the germline difference seen at one junction end.

The material sequenced was CD8+ T cells from PBMCs. The chain couples TRBV15 to TRBJ2-1; 9 bases match TRBD2. This clonotype originated in a human donor with multiple sclerosis. CDR3 sequence reads: CATSRDPPASGIYSEQFF. CDR3 coding DNA: TGTGCCACCAGCAGAGATCCGCCGGCTAGCGGGATCTACAGTGAGCAGTTCTTC.